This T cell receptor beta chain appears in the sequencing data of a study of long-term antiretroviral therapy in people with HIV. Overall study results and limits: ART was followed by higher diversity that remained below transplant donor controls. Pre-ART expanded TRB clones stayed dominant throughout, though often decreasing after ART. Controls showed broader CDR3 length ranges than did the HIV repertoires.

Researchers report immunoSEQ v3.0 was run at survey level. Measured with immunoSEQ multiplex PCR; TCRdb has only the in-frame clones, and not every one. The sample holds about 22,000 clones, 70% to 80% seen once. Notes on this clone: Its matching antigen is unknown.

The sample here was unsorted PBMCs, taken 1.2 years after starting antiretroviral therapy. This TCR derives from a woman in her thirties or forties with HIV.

This chain's CDR3 is CASSLVPGRSDTQYF. For the CDR3, the DNA is TGTGCCAGCAGCTTAGTGCCGGGAAGGTCTGATACGCAGTATTTT. This rearrangement joins TRBV7-2 to TRBJ2-3; possible D gene TRBD2, 5 bases. The CDR3 covers 15 residues. The V end was cut by 1 base, the J end by 6 bases, with 14 bases between. The germline gives CDR1 SGHTA, CDR2 FQGNSA.